These 9 T cell receptor beta chains came from one sample sequenced in a study of OX40 agonist ivuxolimab in advanced cancers. Produced via immunoSEQ multiplex PCR; TCRdb's table is partial and in-frame only. The sample contains about 76,000 clones, 85% to 90% of which appear only once. This specimen consisted of CD4+ or CD8+ T cells sorted from blood, obtained in a trial of the OX40 agonist ivuxolimab. The receptors were gathered from an adult with an advanced solid tumor such as melanoma, head and neck, liver or kidney cancer.

This clone has a single count. The chain uses TRBV6-5 and TRBJ1-4, with D possibly matching TRBD1 (5 bases). In germline, CDR1 is MNHEY, CDR2 SVGAGI. The CDR3 sequence is 12 residues long. V lost 6 bases to trimming and J lost 7 bases, with 9 bases between them. This chain's CDR3 is CASSQGGEKLFF. The CDR3 nucleotides are TGTGCCAGCAGCCAGGGAGGTGAAAAACTGTTTTTT.

The chain joins TRBV27 to TRBJ2-1; no definite D call. Germline V lookup: CDR1 MNHEY, CDR2 SMNVEV (reference sequence). The CDR3 runs to 15 residues. Trimming shortened V by 5 bases and J by 3 bases, and 14 bases separated the two germline ends. The CDR3 coding sequence is TGTGCCAGCAGTCCTGGGATGATCGGCTACAATGAGCAGTTCTTC. Protein product: CASSPGMIGYNEQFF.

The chain recombines TRBV5-5 with TRBJ1-3, with a possible D match to TRBD1 (5 bases). The CDR3 loop spans 15 amino acids. Germline CDR1 is SGHKS and CDR2 is YYEKEE (reference sequence). Trimming shortened V by 1 base and J by 0 bases, and 8 bases separated the two germline ends. This CDR3 reads CASSLQGVSGNTIYF. For the CDR3, the DNA is TGTGCCAGCAGCTTGCAGGGAGTCTCTGGAAACACCATATATTTT.

Here the CDR3 reads CASSLYVGTEAFF. Here the CDR3 DNA reads TGTGCCAGCAGTTTATACGTAGGTACTGAAGCTTTCTTT. This sequence joins TRBV27 and TRBJ1-1; D uncertain. CDR1 and CDR2 from the germline V gene are MNHEY and SMNVEV (reference sequence). The V and J ends lost 1 base and 5 bases respectively, with 8 bases between them. This CDR3 contains 13 residues.

The chain recombines TRBV28 with TRBJ1-2; 7 nucleotides match TRBD1. The J segment lost 6 bases and the V segment lost 3 bases, leaving 7 bases of the junction unmatched. Germline loops: CDR1 MDHEN, CDR2 SYDVKM. The CDR3 consists of 14 residues. For the CDR3, the DNA is TGTGCCAGCAGTTTCTCGGCAGGGGGGGATGGCTACACCTTC. It yields the protein CASSFSAGGDGYTF.

This clone was seen a single time. The chain recombines TRBV4-1 with TRBJ2-5; possibly TRBD1 for D (6 bases). The CDR3 sequence is 15 residues long. Germline values: CDR1 MGHRA, CDR2 YSYEKL. Trimming cost V 6 bases and J 0 bases, with 14 bases left between them. The CDR3, as DNA: TGCGCCAGCAGAATCCGGGACACCTACCAAGAGACCCAGTACTTC. Its protein is CASRIRDTYQETQYF.

This rearrangement joins TRBV11-2 to TRBJ2-2; D is undetermined. V lost 2 bases and J 0 bases, leaving 4 bases between the germline ends. Germline loops: CDR1 SGHAT, CDR2 FQNNGV. This CDR3 comprises 14 residues. The CDR3 region is CASSLLSNTGELFF. The CDR3 DNA is TGTGCCAGCAGCTTACTGTCGAACACCGGGGAGCTGTTTTTT.

V is TRBV9 and J is TRBJ2-5, with unresolved D. TRBJ2-7 matches the DNA end more closely, so the J call is doubtful. The CDR3 sequence is 12 residues long. The V gene's germline CDR1 is SGDLS and CDR2 YYNGEE. The CDR3 loop is CASSGLGYEQYF. In DNA form, the CDR3 reads TGTGCCAGCAGCGGATTGGGGTACGAGCAGTACTTC.

The V call is TRBV14, the J call TRBJ2-2; D is undetermined. V was pared by 0 bases and J by 2 bases, with 10 bases between. The CDR3 runs 16 residues. The germline gives CDR1 SGHDN, CDR2 FVKESK. CDR3 loop: CASSQDPLLNTGELFF. CDR3 DNA: TGTGCCAGCAGCCAAGATCCACTGCTAAACACCGGGGAGCTGTTTTTT. Full variable domain (outside the CDR3, taken from reference TRBV14 and TRBJ2-2): EAGVTQFPSHSVIEKGQTVTLRCDPISGHDNLYWYRRVMGKEIKFLLHFVKESKQDESGMPNNRFLAERTGGTYSTLKVQPAELEDSGVYFCASSQDPLLNTGELFFGEGSRLTVL.